Listed below are T cell receptor beta chains from one sample, sequenced in a study of T cells in Graves' hyperthyroidism and ophthalmopathy. TCRdb processed the multiplex PCR reads anew with MiXCR; each CDR3 protein has one entry. The sample lists a few hundred thousand distinct CDR3 sequences, roughly 18% occurring once. Material for sequencing was blood. These receptors came from a woman under 30 with Graves' ophthalmopathy. Both conserved end residues are part of each CDR3. Fields, in order: V gene, clone size, J gene, D gene, CDR3 DNA, CDR3 protein. D genes are given only for firm matches. The listing skips clone size in some rows; elsewhere it reads once, few, many or a size class.

TRBV7-2	many	TRBJ2-3	TRBD2	TGTGCCAGCAGCCCTGAGAGCGGGAGGAGCACAGATACGCAGTATTTT	CASSPESGRSTDTQYF
TRBV29-1	few	TRBJ1-2	.	TGCAGCGTTGAGGCGGTGTCTTATGGCTACACCTTC	CSVEAVSYGYTF
TRBV13	.	TRBJ2-3	.	TGTGCCAGCAGCTTAGTCGCTAGCTTCACAGATACGCAGTATTTT	CASSLVASFTDTQYF
TRBV12-3/TRBV12-4	many	TRBJ1-1	.	TGTGCCGGCACCCGGGTGGGCGGCATGAACACTGAAGCTTTCTTT	CAGTRVGGMNTEAFF
TRBV27	many	TRBJ1-1	.	TGTGCCAGCAGTTTATCGCCAGGGGACACTGAAGCTTTCTTT	CASSLSPGDTEAFF
TRBV5-1	many	TRBJ2-7	TRBD2	TGCGCCAGCAGCCCCGACGGGGGGAAACAGTACTTC	CASSPDGGKQYF
TRBV18	many	TRBJ2-5	.	TGTGCCAGCTCCCCAGGCAGACAAGAGACCCAGTACTTC	CASSPGRQETQYF
TRBV7-2	.	TRBJ1-2	TRBD1	TGTGCCAGCAGCCATACGACAGGGGGCGCTGGCTACACCTTC	CASSHTTGGAGYTF
TRBV11-2	many	TRBJ2-3	.	TGTGCCAGCAGCCTCCGCAATACGCAGTATTTT	CASSLRNTQYF
TRBV12-3/TRBV12-4	many	TRBJ2-5	.	TGTGCCAGCAGCTTAAGGGGGGGGGAGACCCAGTACTTC	CASSLRGGETQYF
TRBV7-9	few	TRBJ2-5	.	TGTGCCAGCAGCTCCTCCCAAGGTGGAAACCTTCGGACCCAGTACTTC	CASSSSQGGNLRTQYF
TRBV27	many	TRBJ1-2	.	TGTGCCAGCAGTCCCCTCAGACCGTATGGCTACACCTTC	CASSPLRPYGYTF
TRBV20-1	few	TRBJ2-2	TRBD2	TGCAGTGCTAGATCCCCCCTAGCGGGGGGAACCGGGGAGCTGTTTTTT	CSARSPLAGGTGELFF
TRBV19	.	TRBJ2-1	TRBD1	TGTGCCAGTAGTGTCCAGGGGGTTGAGCAGTTCTTC	CASSVQGVEQFF
TRBV27	many	TRBJ1-2	.	TGTGCCAGCAGTTCCCGTAGTCGGGGGTACTATGGCTACACCTTC	CASSSRSRGYYGYTF
TRBV7-3	many	TRBJ2-1	TRBD2	TGTGCCAGCAGCGACCGACTAGCGACGGGCTACAATGAGCAGTTCTTC	CASSDRLATGYNEQFF
TRBV27	many	TRBJ1-2	TRBD1	TGTGCCAGCCGGACAGGGGGCAATGGCTACACCTTC	CASRTGGNGYTF